Sequencing of this T cell receptor (beta chain) was carried out in a study of metastatic and nonmetastatic thyroid tumors. Overall study: Repertoires of blood and of tissue (tumor or nodule) from malignant and benign thyroid patients were compared. Study results and limitations: Reportedly, malignant thyroid tumors had significantly higher TCR beta diversity than benign nodules, in blood and tumor.

The ends lost 6 bases at V and 3 bases at J; junction bases unmatched: 13. Germline CDR1 reads DFQATT; CDR2 reads SNEGSKA (reference sequence). The CDR3 extends over 15 amino acids. This clone occurred many times. Its antigen remains unidentified. In the authors' methods: A distant-metastasis classifier for papillary thyroid cancer was built using CDR3 differences across clinicopathological groups. TCRdb re-clonotyped the PCR reads via MiXCR. The V and J calls and clone size are TCRdb's, not the authors'. Found here are around 25,000 clones, around 26% of them singletons; the top ten hold about a sixth. There were no patients who had received any treatment before thyroid surgery.

The V call is TRBV20-1, the J call TRBJ2-5, with 7 bases matching TRBD2. Input material: blood. The TCR comes from a male donor with papillary thyroid cancer or a benign thyroid nodule (not recorded which). Some clones in this sample may be carry-over from other donors' samples. This chain's CDR3 is CSAQHPEAGKETQYF. Here the CDR3 DNA reads TGCAGTGCACAACACCCCGAAGCGGGAAAAGAGACCCAGTACTTC.